This TCR beta chain was sequenced during a study of CD8+ T cells in alopecia areata. Study details: Each of the treated patients was given oral tofacitinib, 5 to 10 mg twice daily, for moderate-to-severe alopecia areata. Study observations and caveats: Higher clonality was seen in lesional scalp than in normal scalp, especially in alopecia totalis/universalis.

Punch biopsies of lesional scalp, plus peripheral blood, were taken from alopecia areata patients. Germline V gives CDR1 SGHTA, CDR2 FQGNSA. V was trimmed by 5 bases and J by 2 bases, leaving 12 bases between them. There are 14 residues in the CDR3. Notes on this clone: Its antigen remains unknown.

Sequencing used cDNA as its template, made by extracting RNA and reverse transcribing it. Data came from immunoSEQ multiplex PCR; TCRdb stores just in-frame clones and leaves some out. The sample shows some 180,000 clones, roughly 63% of them seen only once. The chain is built from TRBV7-2 and TRBJ1-1, with TRBD1 as a possible D gene (5 bases). The sample consisted of CD4+ T cells sorted from blood, taken at week 0. This clonotype was obtained from a human donor with alopecia areata. CDR3 nucleotide sequence: TGTGCCAGCAGCGAGACAGAGGGTAACACTGAAGCTTTCTTT. Protein sequence: CASSETEGNTEAFF.